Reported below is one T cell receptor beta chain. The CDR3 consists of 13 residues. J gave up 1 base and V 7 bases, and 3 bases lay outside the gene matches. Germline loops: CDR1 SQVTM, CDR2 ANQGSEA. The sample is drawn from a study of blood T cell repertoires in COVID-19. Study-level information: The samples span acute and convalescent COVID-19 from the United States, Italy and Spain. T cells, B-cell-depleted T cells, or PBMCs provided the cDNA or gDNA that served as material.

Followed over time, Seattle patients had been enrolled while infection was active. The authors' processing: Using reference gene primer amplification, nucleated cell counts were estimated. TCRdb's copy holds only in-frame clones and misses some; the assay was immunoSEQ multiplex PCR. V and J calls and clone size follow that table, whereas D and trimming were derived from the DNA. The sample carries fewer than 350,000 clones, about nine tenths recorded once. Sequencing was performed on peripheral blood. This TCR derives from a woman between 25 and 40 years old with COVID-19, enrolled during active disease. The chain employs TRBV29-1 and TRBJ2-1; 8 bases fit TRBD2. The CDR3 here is CSAGGGSYNEQFF. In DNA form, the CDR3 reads TGCAGCGCCGGGGGGGGTTCCTACAATGAGCAGTTCTTC.